These 27 T cell receptor beta chains originate from one sample sequenced in a study of T cells in Graves' hyperthyroidism and ophthalmopathy. Researchers amplified the TCR beta CDR3 regions from RNA transcripts. RT-PCR in the first round (using the HTBI primer set) targeted the TCR CDR3. MiXCR was run by TCRdb on the multiplex PCR reads, yielding one entry per CDR3 protein. The sample lists around 370,000 distinct CDR3 sequences, roughly 18% seen once, with 35% to 50% in the top ten. The sequenced sample consisted of blood. The receptors originated from a man younger than 35 with Graves' ophthalmopathy.

This clonotype turned up a few times. The chain carries TRBV6-1 and TRBJ2-2; TRBD2 aligns across 12 bases. This CDR3 region has 17 residues. V trimming: 7 bases; J trimming: 4 bases; junction bases outside the gene matches: 10. The germline V gene has CDR1 MNHNS and CDR2 SASEGT. This CDR3 reads CASITSGGFRVTGELFF. CDR3 sequence (DNA): TGTGCCAGCATTACTAGCGGGGGGTTTCGGGTCACCGGGGAGCTGTTTTTT.

This clonotype was seen a handful of times. The CDR3 DNA reads as TGTGCCAGTGAGGGGGTAAACTACGAGCAGTACTTC. This translates into CASEGVNYEQYF. The chain employs TRBV6-1 and TRBJ2-7; possibly TRBD1 for D (6 bases). Trimming removed 9 bases from V and 3 bases from J, with 12 bases in between. Germline V lookup: CDR1 MNHNS, CDR2 SASEGT. The length of the CDR3 is 12 residues.

This clonotype was seen at least ten times. This chain links TRBV7-2 with TRBJ1-5, with D hard to call. From germline, CDR1 is SGHTA and CDR2 FQGNSA. The CDR3 spans 15 residues. Trimming removed 1 base at V and 1 base at J, with 8 bases between. The CDR3 is CASSLVVLSNQPQHF. CDR3 DNA sequence: TGTGCCAGCAGCTTAGTTGTCCTAAGCAATCAGCCCCAGCATTTT.

About this clonotype: A single base separates this from a much larger clone, so it may be a read error. This sequence joins TRBV9 and TRBJ2-3; 9 positions match TRBD2. This CDR3 comprises 16 residues. Germline CDR1 reads SGDLS; CDR2 reads YYNGEE. The CDR3 sequence: CASSVASGGPSDTKYF. As DNA, the CDR3 is TGTGCCAGCAGCGTAGCGAGCGGGGGGCCCTCAGATACGAAGTATTTT.

Only a few counts were recorded for this clonotype. In DNA form, the CDR3 reads TGTGCCAGCGGTGACAGGGGGCTTAATGAAAAACTGTTTTTT. Its translation is CASGDRGLNEKLFF. The chain links TRBV12-3 or TRBV12-4 to TRBJ1-4, with TRBD1 matching over 10 bases. J was trimmed by 4 bases and V by 8 bases; bases with no gene match: 4. The CDR3 loop spans 14 amino acids.

This clonotype appeared many times. The chain recombines TRBV2 with TRBJ1-5, with a possible D match to TRBD1 (5 bases). This CDR3 region has 14 residues. The germline V gene has CDR1 SNHLY and CDR2 FYNNEI. Trimming removed 5 bases from V and 8 bases from J, with 16 bases in between. The CDR3 DNA reads as TGTGCCAGCAGTCGGGGGGAGGGCCTTAAGCCCCAGCATTTT. Protein: CASSRGEGLKPQHF.

This clonotype was seen ten or more times. The genes are TRBV5-1 and TRBJ2-3, with 12 bases that match TRBD2. Germline CDR1 and CDR2: SGHRS and YFSETQ. The CDR3 is made up of 16 amino acids. J gave up 2 bases and V 1 base, and 2 bases lay outside the gene matches. The CDR3: CASSLTSGGNTDTQYF. Here the CDR3 DNA reads TGCGCCAGCAGCTTGACTAGCGGGGGGAACACAGATACGCAGTATTTT.

CDR3 amino acids: CASSRDSSGGGDEQYF. CDR3 nucleotides: TGTGCCAGCAGTCGGGACTCTAGCGGGGGGGGTGACGAGCAGTACTTC. This chain links TRBV7-9 with TRBJ2-7, with 12 positions matching TRBD2. CDR1 SEHNR and CDR2 FQNEAQ come from the germline V gene (reference sequence). V lost 6 bases to trimming and J lost 5 bases; unmatched junction nucleotides: 11. The CDR3 runs 16 residues.

This clonotype was picked up many times. The CDR3 region has the DNA TGTGCCAGCAGCTCCAACCTGGCAGGCGGGAATTCACCCCTCCACTTT. This sequence encodes CASSSNLAGGNSPLHF. J is TRBJ1-6 and V is TRBV11-2, with D unclear. This CDR3 has 16 amino acids. Germline lookup yields CDR1 SGHAT and CDR2 FQNNGV. Trimming took off 4 bases at V and 7 bases at J, with 17 bases between the two ends.

This clonotype was seen many times. The chain employs TRBV20-1 and TRBJ2-3; D remains ambiguous. The germline V gene has CDR1 DFQATT and CDR2 SNEGSKA (reference sequence). V shed 7 bases and J shed 6 bases, with 11 bases lying between them. CDR3 size: 11 residues. The CDR3 nucleotides are TGCAGTGTGTGGGGTGGGGATACGCAGTATTTT. Its protein product is CSVWGGDTQYF.

In its sample, this clonotype was seen once. The genes are TRBV20-1 and TRBJ2-7; TRBD2 matches 10 bases. The length of the CDR3 is 16 residues. With V trimmed by 3 bases and J by 2 bases, 10 bases remained unmatched. Germline lookup yields CDR1 DFQATT and CDR2 SNEGSKA (reference sequence). CDR3 amino acids: CSASWPSGGQPYEQYF. CDR3 sequence (DNA): TGCAGTGCTAGTTGGCCTAGCGGGGGCCAGCCCTACGAGCAGTACTTC.

The J gene is TRBJ1-1, the V gene TRBV25-1; D uncertain. CDR1 is MGHDK and CDR2 is SYGVNS in the germline V gene. The CDR3 covers 13 residues. The V end was cut by 6 bases, the J end by 4 bases, with 12 bases between. The CDR3 nucleotides are TGTGCCAGCAGGAGAGGCGGAAGCACTGAAGCTTTCTTT. Translation gives CASRRGGSTEAFF.

This clonotype was detected only once. This sequence joins TRBV12-3 or TRBV12-4 and TRBJ2-1; D is possibly TRBD1 or TRBD2 (5 bases each). TRBJ2-7 explains the end of the DNA better; the J call may be wrong. CDR3 size: 15 residues. The CDR3 sequence: CASSLGGSSYNEQYF. In DNA form, the CDR3 reads TGTGCCAGCAGTTTAGGGGGGTCCTCCTACAATGAGCAGTACTTC.

This clonotype was observed at least ten times. The chain links TRBV7-3 to TRBJ1-1; D remains unclear. Trimming shortened V by 6 bases and J by 2 bases, and 7 bases separated the two germline ends. The CDR3 totals 12 residues. CDR1 SGHTA and CDR2 FQGTGA come from the germline V gene. The CDR3 spells CASRSPNTEAFF. DNA of the CDR3: TGTGCCAGCAGGTCTCCCAACACTGAAGCTTTCTTT.

This clonotype has a count of ten or more. The chain carries TRBV7-2 and TRBJ2-7, with D perhaps matching TRBD2 (6 bases). The CDR3 length is 15 residues. Trimming removed 5 bases at V and 1 base at J, with 15 bases between. Germline V gene lookup returns CDR1 SGHTA and CDR2 FQGNSA. The CDR3: CASSPTVGGSYEQYF. CDR3 bases: TGTGCCAGCAGCCCCACGGTGGGGGGTTCCTACGAGCAGTACTTC.

This clonotype was picked up a small number of times. The CDR3 DNA is TGTGCCAGCGGGAGGGGGCGGACTGAAGCTTTCTTT. This encodes CASGRGRTEAFF. This chain joins TRBV6-1 and TRBJ1-1, with 7 bases lining up with TRBD1. The CDR3 runs 12 residues. The J segment lost 5 bases and the V segment lost 8 bases, leaving 5 bases of the junction unmatched. From germline, CDR1 is MNHNS and CDR2 SASEGT.

This clonotype occurred many times. The V and J genes are TRBV10-3 and TRBJ1-4, with D possibly TRBD1 on 5 matching bases. The germline V and J ends were trimmed by 4 bases and 7 bases, with 10 bases remaining between them. The CDR3 runs 13 residues. The V gene's germline CDR1 is ENHRY and CDR2 SYGVKD. In nucleotides, the CDR3 is TGTGCCATCAGTGCCGAGGACACTGAAAAACTGTTTTTT. As protein: CAISAEDTEKLFF.

On this clonotype itself: At one end, the junction sequence differs from germline, possibly due to a read error. The rearrangement joins TRBV3-1 to TRBJ1-1; tentatively, D is TRBD1 (5 bases). The CDR3 length is 17 residues. The germline CDR1 and CDR2 sequences are LGHDT and YNNKEL (reference sequence). CDR3: CASSQAIFGGGNTEAFF. Here the CDR3 DNA reads TGTGCCAGCAGTCAAGCAATTTTCGGGGGGGGGAACACTGAAGCTTTCTTT.

This clonotype was picked up a small number of times. V gene TRBV2 combines with J gene TRBJ2-7; D is ambiguous. CDR3 length: 14 amino acids. Trimming left V 7 bases short and J 0 bases short, with 13 bases between. Germline V gene data show CDR1 as SNHLY and CDR2 as FYNNEI. The DNA of the CDR3 is TGTGCCAGCAAGATCAACCCCCTCTCCTACGAGCAGTACTTC. Residues: CASKINPLSYEQYF. The variable domain in full, completed from reference TRBV2 and TRBJ2-7, reads EPEVTQTPSHQVTQMGQEVILRCVPISNHLYFYWYRQILGQKVEFLVSFYNNEISEKSEIFDDQFSVERPDGSNFTLKIRSTKLEDSAMYFCASKINPLSYEQYFGPGTRLTVT.

Written as DNA, the CDR3 is TGTGCCAGGCCCTATGGCCAATCGGGTGAGCAGTACTTC. Translated, it gives CARPYGQSGEQYF. The genes are TRBV6-4 and TRBJ2-7; D gene uncertain. V lost 9 bases to trimming and J lost 7 bases, with 19 bases between them. The CDR3 runs 13 residues. The germline V gene has CDR1 MRHNA and CDR2 SNTAGT.

This clonotype was observed at least ten times. The V gene is TRBV27, the J gene TRBJ2-3, with 11 nucleotides matching TRBD2. The germline CDR1 and CDR2 sequences are MNHEY and SMNVEV (reference sequence). CDR3 length equals 16 residues. J was trimmed by 5 bases and V by 1 base; bases with no gene match: 5. The CDR3 protein is CASSLLTSGVGDTQYF. Written as DNA, the CDR3 is TGTGCCAGCAGTTTATTGACTAGCGGGGTTGGAGATACGCAGTATTTT.

This rearrangement joins TRBV6-1 to TRBJ2-5; 8 bases map to TRBD2. In germline, CDR1 is MNHNS, CDR2 SASEGT. The CDR3 covers 13 residues. The V gene end was trimmed by 7 bases and the J gene end by 5 bases; junction bases not matched to a gene: 6. CDR3 sequence: CASTTGGWETQYF. In DNA form, the CDR3 reads TGTGCCAGCACCACGGGGGGGTGGGAGACCCAGTACTTC.

This clonotype was counted at least ten times. V gene TRBV10-3 combines with J gene TRBJ2-3; 8 bases match TRBD1. Germline CDR1 is ENHRY and CDR2 is SYGVKD. V lost 4 bases and J lost 0; bases outside the gene matches: 9. The CDR3 consists of 17 residues. In DNA form, the CDR3 reads TGTGCCATCAGTGCCCGTGTCGGACAGGGCAGCACAGATACGCAGTATTTT. Residues: CAISARVGQGSTDTQYF.

The J gene is TRBJ2-2, the V gene TRBV2, with TRBD2 identical over 10 bases. CDR1 is SNHLY and CDR2 is FYNNEI in the germline V gene. V dropped 7 bases and J dropped 6; count of bases not matched to a gene: 8. The CDR3 has 15 residues. This CDR3 is CASKSSGGFAGELFF. CDR3 coding DNA: TGTGCCAGCAAGTCTAGCGGGGGTTTCGCCGGGGAGCTGTTTTTT.

This clonotype was recorded at least ten times. The chain employs TRBV6-1 and TRBJ1-1, with 9 bases that match TRBD1. The junction had 8 bases not matched to a gene; V was cut back by 7 bases and J by 5 bases. The germline CDR1 and CDR2 sequences are MNHNS and SASEGT. This CDR3 region has 14 residues. The CDR3: CASNPTGGRTEAFF. Written as DNA, the CDR3 is TGTGCCAGCAATCCGACAGGGGGACGAACTGAAGCTTTCTTT.

This clonotype came up many times. The rearrangement uses TRBV5-1 and TRBJ1-3, with unresolved D. The CDR3 runs 13 residues. From germline, CDR1 is SGHRS and CDR2 YFSETQ. V shed 5 bases and J shed 4 bases, with 10 bases lying between them. The DNA for the CDR3 is TGCGCCAGCAGAAGGGAGTCCGGAAACACCATATATTTT. Its protein product is CASRRESGNTIYF. The entire variable domain, with the rest obtained from reference TRBV5-1 and TRBJ1-3, is as follows: KAGVTQTPRYLIKTRGQQVTLSCSPISGHRSVSWYQQTPGQGLQFLFEYFSETQRNKGNFPGRFSGRQFSNSRSEMNVSTLELGDSALYLCASRRESGNTIYFGEGSWLTVV.

V usage is TRBV11-3 and J usage is TRBJ1-3; no reliable D call. V shed 6 bases and J shed 0 bases, with 15 bases lying between them. Germline V lookup: CDR1 SGHNT, CDR2 YENEEA. The CDR3 sequence is 16 residues long. CDR3 sequence reads: CASSESGYNSGNTIYF. DNA for the CDR3: TGTGCCAGCAGTGAGTCCGGATACAACTCTGGAAACACCATATATTTT.